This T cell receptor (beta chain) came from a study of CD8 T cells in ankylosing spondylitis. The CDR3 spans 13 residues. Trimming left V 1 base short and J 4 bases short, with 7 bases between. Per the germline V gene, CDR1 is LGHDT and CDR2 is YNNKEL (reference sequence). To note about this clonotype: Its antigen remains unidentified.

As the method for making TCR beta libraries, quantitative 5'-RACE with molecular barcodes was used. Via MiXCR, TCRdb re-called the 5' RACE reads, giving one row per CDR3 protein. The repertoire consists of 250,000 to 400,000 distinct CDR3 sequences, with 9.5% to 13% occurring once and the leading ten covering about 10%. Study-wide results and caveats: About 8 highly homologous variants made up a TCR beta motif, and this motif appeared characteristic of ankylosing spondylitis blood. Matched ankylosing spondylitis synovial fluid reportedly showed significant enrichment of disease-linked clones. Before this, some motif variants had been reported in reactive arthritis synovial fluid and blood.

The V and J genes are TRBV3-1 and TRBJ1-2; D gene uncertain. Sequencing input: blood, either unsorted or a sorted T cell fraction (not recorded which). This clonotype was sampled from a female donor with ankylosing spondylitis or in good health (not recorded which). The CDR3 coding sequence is TGTGCCAGCAGCCAAGGCAGGAGCTATGGCTACACCTTC. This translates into CASSQGRSYGYTF.